A single sample gave rise to the 27 T cell receptor beta chains below, sequenced in a study of T cell responses to AZD1222 COVID-19 vaccine. Generated by immunoSEQ multiplex PCR, the TCRdb table keeps only in-frame clones and is missing some. The sample has around 210,000 clones, around 94% seen once. Material: peripheral blood, obtained 28 days after the second dose of the MenACWY control vaccine. Source of these receptors: an adult who received the MenACWY meningococcal vaccine as a control.

The chain recombines TRBV21-1 with TRBJ2-2; TRBD1, the table's D call, lacks a check against the DNA. TRBV21-1 represents a pseudogene. This CDR3 spans 16 amino acids. CDR3 bases: TGTGCCAGCAGCAAACTACAGATCCTCAATTCCGGGGAGCTGTTTTTT. It yields the protein CASSKLQILNSGELFF.

The CDR3 region is CASKGGTTNYGYTF. The CDR3 nucleotides are TGTGCCAGCAAGGGGGGAACCACTAACTATGGCTACACCTTC. The chain carries TRBV28 and TRBJ1-2; possibly TRBD1 for D (6 bases). Germline CDR1 is MDHEN and CDR2 is SYDVKM. This CDR3 contains 14 residues. Deletions cut 7 bases from V and 0 bases from J, with 12 bases between.

The chain uses TRBV3-1 (or the pseudogene TRBV3-2) and TRBJ1-2; D remains unclear. Trimming took off 0 bases at V and 7 bases at J, with 9 bases between the two ends. The CDR3 extends over 13 amino acids. The germline V gene encodes CDR1 LGHDT and CDR2 YNNKEL (reference sequence). For the CDR3, the DNA is TGTGCCAGCAGCCAAGACAGCGGACTTGGCTACACCTTC. This codes for CASSQDSGLGYTF.

This clone was seen a handful of times. The rearrangement links TRBV5-1 to TRBJ2-7, with D maybe TRBD2 (6 bases). CDR1 and CDR2 (germline): SGHRS, YFSETQ. The CDR3 is 15 amino acids. Trimming removed 2 bases from V and 5 bases from J, with 17 bases in between. CDR3 amino acids: CASSFTTGVGNEQYF. The DNA of the CDR3 is TGCGCCAGCAGCTTCACCACGGGAGTTGGAAACGAGCAGTACTTC.

DNA for the CDR3: TGTGCCAGCAGCTCGAGACTAGCGCTTAGCACAGATACGCAGTATTTT. The encoded protein is CASSSRLALSTDTQYF. The J gene is TRBJ2-3, the V gene TRBV7-9; TRBD2 matches 8 bases. The V gene's germline CDR1 is SEHNR and CDR2 FQNEAQ (reference sequence). The CDR3 has 16 residues. After removal of 4 bases from V and 0 bases from J, the junction contained 6 bases not matched to a gene.

This chain connects TRBV4-1 to TRBJ2-7, with unresolved D. The CDR3 extends over 18 amino acids. Per germline, CDR1 MGHRA and CDR2 YSYEKL. With 0 bases removed from V and 3 bases from J, the gap between germline ends came to 21 bases. The DNA of the CDR3 is TGCGCCAGCAGCCAAGAGGTGGACCGGGCGGATGCCGACTACGAGCAGTACTTC. Translating it yields CASSQEVDRADADYEQYF.

The V gene is TRBV3-1 (or the pseudogene TRBV3-2), the J gene TRBJ1-1; D is unclear. V was shortened by 1 base and J by 0 bases, with 12 bases between the two germline ends. The CDR3 runs to 16 residues. Per germline, CDR1 LGHDT and CDR2 YNNKEL (reference sequence). CDR3 region: CASSQVGRALNTEAFF. CDR3 bases: TGTGCCAGCAGCCAAGTAGGTAGGGCTTTGAACACTGAAGCTTTCTTT.

The chain is built from TRBV28 and TRBJ2-1; no definite D call. CDR1 MDHEN and CDR2 SYDVKM come from the germline V gene. V lost 3 bases to trimming and J lost 10 bases, with 13 bases between them. This CDR3 has 13 amino acids. CDR3 amino acids: CASSFIIRAEQFF. The DNA of the CDR3 is TGTGCCAGCAGTTTTATCATTCGGGCGGAGCAGTTCTTC.

This clone has only one observation. The V and J genes are TRBV29-1 and TRBJ1-1; D is unclear. There are 14 residues in the CDR3. V was cut by 2 bases and J by 1 base, with 11 bases left in between. Germline V gene sequence: CDR1 SQVTM, CDR2 ANQGSEA. CDR3 coding DNA: TGCAGCGTTGAACCACGACTTAAGAACACTGAAGCTTTCTTT. Translation: CSVEPRLKNTEAFF.

The chain is built from TRBV28 and TRBJ1-4, with a tentative D call TRBD1 (6 bases). The germline V and J ends were trimmed by 3 bases and 2 bases, with 10 bases remaining between them. Germline V gene lookup returns CDR1 MDHEN and CDR2 SYDVKM. The CDR3 has 15 amino acids. The CDR3 region has the DNA TGTGCCAGCAGTTTGGGGGGGGCGACTAATGAAAAACTGTTTTTT. Encoded protein: CASSLGGATNEKLFF. The full variable domain, with the rest looked up from reference TRBV28 and TRBJ1-4, is DVKVTQSSRYLVKRTGEKVFLECVQDMDHENMFWYRQDPGLGLRLIYFSYDVKMKEKGDIPEGYSVSREKKERFSLILESASTNQTSMYLCASSLGGATNEKLFFGSGTQLSVL.

The chain carries TRBV4-2 and TRBJ1-2; D unclear. CDR1 LGHNA and CDR2 YNFKEQ come from the germline V gene. The CDR3 runs to 13 residues. Trimming removed 1 base at V and 2 bases at J, with 5 bases between. This chain's CDR3 is CASSQGINYGYTF. The CDR3 DNA follows: TGTGCCAGCAGCCAAGGAATAAACTATGGCTACACCTTC.

The chain uses TRBV3-1 (or the pseudogene TRBV3-2) and TRBJ1-1; the D is unclear. The CDR3 extends over 11 amino acids. The V gene lost 1 base and the J gene lost 11 bases, with 8 bases spanning the gap. Looked up from germline, CDR1 is LGHDT and CDR2 is YNNKEL (reference sequence). This CDR3 reads CASSQGPRAFF. CDR3 nucleotide sequence: TGTGCCAGCAGCCAAGGTCCTCGGGCTTTCTTT.

The chain carries TRBV7-2 and TRBJ2-7, with 7 bases matching TRBD2. The CDR3 is 14 amino acids. Germline V lookup: CDR1 SGHTA, CDR2 FQGNSA. V shed 3 bases, J shed 0 bases, and the junction held 2 bases outside the gene matches. The CDR3 bases are TGTGCCAGCAGCTTCCAGCGGGACTCCTACGAGCAGTACTTC. Translation: CASSFQRDSYEQYF.

This clone was observed a single time. Other nucleotide sequences from this sample produce the same CDR3. The chain employs TRBV6-5 and TRBJ1-5, with D hard to call. This CDR3 contains 13 residues. The germline CDR1 and CDR2 sequences are MNHEY and SVGAGI. Trimming cost V 2 bases and J 0 bases, with 2 bases left between them. CDR3 residues: CASSYDSNQPQHF. In nucleotides, the CDR3 is TGTGCCAGCAGTTACGATAGCAATCAGCCCCAGCATTTT.

The rearrangement links TRBV6-5 to TRBJ1-5; TRBD1 is a possible D gene (6 bases). Trimming shortened V by 0 bases and J by 2 bases, and 11 bases separated the two germline ends. Germline CDR1 is MNHEY and CDR2 is SVGAGI. The CDR3 is made up of 16 amino acids. CDR3: CASSYSGGAGNQPQHF. In DNA, the CDR3 is TGTGCCAGCAGTTACTCGGGGGGGGCCGGCAATCAGCCCCAGCATTTT.

The rearrangement uses TRBV7-2 and TRBJ2-5; D is unclear. CDR3 length: 14 residues. V was clipped by 4 bases and J by 1 base, with 10 bases between them. In germline, CDR1 is SGHTA, CDR2 FQGNSA. The CDR3 protein is CASSWGGSQETQYF. CDR3 bases: TGTGCCAGCAGCTGGGGTGGGTCCCAAGAGACCCAGTACTTC. Full variable domain (outside the CDR3, taken from reference TRBV7-2 and TRBJ2-5): GAGVSQSPSNKVTEKGKDVELRCDPISGHTALYWYRQSLGQGLEFLIYFQGNSAPDKSGLPSDRFSAERTGGSVSTLTIQRTQQEDSAVYLCASSWGGSQETQYFGPGTRLLVL.

This chain links TRBV7-3 with TRBJ2-1; 12 nucleotides line up with TRBD2. The CDR3 spans 18 residues. The germline V gene encodes CDR1 SGHTA and CDR2 FQGTGA. V trimming: 2 bases; J trimming: 4 bases; junction bases outside the gene matches: 9. DNA for the CDR3: TGTGCCAGCAGCTTACTGCTCCCGACTAGCGGGAGTTACAATGAGCAGTTCTTC. It encodes CASSLLLPTSGSYNEQFF. Combining the CDR3 with reference TRBV7-3 and TRBJ2-1 gives the whole variable domain GAGVSQTPSNKVTEKGKYVELRCDPISGHTALYWYRQSLGQGPEFLIYFQGTGAADDSGLPNDRFFAVRPEGSVSTLKIQRTERGDSAVYLCASSLLLPTSGSYNEQFFGPGTRLTVL.

The chain combines TRBV6-2 or TRBV6-3 with TRBJ2-1; D possibly uses TRBD1 or TRBD2 (5 bases each). V lost 7 bases and J lost 6, with 22 bases in between. CDR3 length equals 16 residues. The germline V gene has CDR1 MNHEY and CDR2 SVGEGT. In DNA, the CDR3 is TGTGCCAGCACCCCGGGGCACCAGTCATCCGGCAATGAGCAGTTCTTC. Protein: CASTPGHQSSGNEQFF.

The chain has TRBV28 and TRBJ2-2, with unresolved D. V lost 3 bases to trimming and J lost 6 bases, with 11 bases between them. This CDR3 is built from 14 residues. Germline V gene sequence: CDR1 MDHEN, CDR2 SYDVKM. DNA of the CDR3: TGTGCCAGCAGTTTCCCTACACGGGCCGGGGAGCTGTTTTTT. Residues: CASSFPTRAGELFF. Supplemented by reference TRBV28 and TRBJ2-2, the full variable domain reads DVKVTQSSRYLVKRTGEKVFLECVQDMDHENMFWYRQDPGLGLRLIYFSYDVKMKEKGDIPEGYSVSREKKERFSLILESASTNQTSMYLCASSFPTRAGELFFGEGSRLTVL.

Only one count was recorded for this clone. The chain couples TRBV6-1 to TRBJ1-2; possible D gene TRBD1, 6 bases. CDR1 and CDR2 (germline): MNHNS, SASEGT. The length of the CDR3 is 13 residues. The ends were cut back, 6 bases at V and 4 bases at J, with 12 bases in the middle. CDR3 nucleotide sequence: TGTGCCAGCAGACAGGGTCGATCCTATGGCTACACCTTC. It translates to CASRQGRSYGYTF.

This chain joins TRBV11-2 and TRBJ2-3, with 8 bases identical to TRBD2. The CDR3 has 15 amino acids. Per the germline V gene, CDR1 is SGHAT and CDR2 is FQNNGV. The V segment lost 6 bases and the J segment 4 bases; nucleotides outside the gene matches: 9. The CDR3 here is CASSSVSGRPDTQYF. CDR3 nucleotides: TGTGCCAGCAGTTCAGTAAGCGGGAGACCAGATACGCAGTATTTT.

This chain connects TRBV7-3 to TRBJ2-1, with TRBD2 identical over 9 bases. Germline trimming cut 4 bases from V and 4 bases from J; bases unmatched to any gene: 8. The CDR3 spans 16 residues. The V gene's germline CDR1 is SGHTA and CDR2 FQGTGA. The CDR3 nucleotides are TGTGCCAGCAGCTGGTTGGCTAGCGGGAAATACAATGAGCAGTTCTTC. Protein: CASSWLASGKYNEQFF.

The V and J genes are TRBV7-9 and TRBJ1-1; 7 bases match TRBD1. Germline V gene lookup returns CDR1 SEHNR and CDR2 FQNEAQ (reference sequence). CDR3 length: 13 amino acids. Trimming cost V 3 bases and J 3 bases; bases outside gene matches: 1. The CDR3 loop is CASSLGQHTEAFF. CDR3 coding DNA: TGTGCCAGCAGCTTGGGACAGCACACTGAAGCTTTCTTT.

Here the CDR3 DNA reads TGTGCCAGCAGTTACCGCTCCGAGGATACGCAGTATTTT. Residues: CASSYRSEDTQYF. The gene calls are TRBV6-6 and TRBJ2-3, with no clear D. This CDR3 contains 13 residues. CDR1 is MNHNY and CDR2 is SVGAGI in the germline V gene (reference sequence). Trimming left V 2 bases short and J 6 bases short, with 9 bases between.

V gene TRBV14 combines with J gene TRBJ2-7; D gene ambiguous. V gave up 1 base and J gave up 2 bases, with 9 bases separating them. Germline CDR1 reads SGHDN; CDR2 reads FVKESK. The CDR3 length is 14 residues. CDR3 amino acids: CASSQASQTYEQYF. The CDR3 DNA is TGTGCCAGCAGCCAAGCAAGTCAGACCTACGAGCAGTACTTC.

This sequence joins TRBV4-1 and TRBJ2-7; D is perhaps TRBD1 (6 bases). The CDR3 consists of 14 residues. Trimming took off 0 bases at V and 3 bases at J, with 9 bases between the two ends. Germline V gene lookup returns CDR1 MGHRA and CDR2 YSYEKL. The DNA of the CDR3 is TGCGCCAGCAGCCAAGAGACAGGCGGCTACGAGCAGTACTTC. It translates to CASSQETGGYEQYF.

The table lists this clone with a count of one. V usage is TRBV9 and J usage is TRBJ2-5; 8 nucleotides match TRBD2. In germline, CDR1 is SGDLS, CDR2 YYNGEE. Trimming cost V 3 bases and J 14 bases; bases outside gene matches: 9. The CDR3 has 12 residues. CDR3 residues: CASSDTSGGPYF. In nucleotides, the CDR3 is TGTGCCAGCAGCGACACTAGCGGAGGACCATACTTC.